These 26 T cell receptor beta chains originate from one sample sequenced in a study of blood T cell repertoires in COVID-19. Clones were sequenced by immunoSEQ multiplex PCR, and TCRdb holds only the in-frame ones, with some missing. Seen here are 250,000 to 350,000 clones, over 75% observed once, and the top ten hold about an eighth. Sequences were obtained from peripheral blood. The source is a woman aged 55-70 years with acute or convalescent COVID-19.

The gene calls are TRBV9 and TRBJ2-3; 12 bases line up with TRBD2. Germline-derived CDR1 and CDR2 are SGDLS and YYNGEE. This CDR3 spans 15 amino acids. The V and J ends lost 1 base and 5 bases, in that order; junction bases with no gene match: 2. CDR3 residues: CASSVTSGGIDTQYF. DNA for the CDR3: TGTGCCAGCAGCGTAACTAGCGGGGGGATAGATACGCAGTATTTT.

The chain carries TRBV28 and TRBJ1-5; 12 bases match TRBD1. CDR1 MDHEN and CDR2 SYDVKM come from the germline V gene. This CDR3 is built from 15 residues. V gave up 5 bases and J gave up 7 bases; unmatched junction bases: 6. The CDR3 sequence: CASSPGQGAWQPQHF. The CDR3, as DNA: TGTGCCAGCAGTCCGGGACAGGGGGCTTGGCAGCCCCAGCATTTT.

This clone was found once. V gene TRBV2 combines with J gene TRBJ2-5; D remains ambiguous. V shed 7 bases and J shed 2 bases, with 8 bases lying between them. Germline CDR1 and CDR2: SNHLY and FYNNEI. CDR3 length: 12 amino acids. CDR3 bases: TGTGCCAGCATTGCGGAACAAGAGACCCAGTACTTC. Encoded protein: CASIAEQETQYF.

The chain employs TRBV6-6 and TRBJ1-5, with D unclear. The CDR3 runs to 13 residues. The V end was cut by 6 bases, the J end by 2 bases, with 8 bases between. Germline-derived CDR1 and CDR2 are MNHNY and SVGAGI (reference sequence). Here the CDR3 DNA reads TGTGCCAGCAGAACGAGGGGCAATCAGCCCCAGCATTTT. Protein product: CASRTRGNQPQHF.

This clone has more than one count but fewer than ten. In DNA form, the CDR3 reads TGTGCCAGCTCACCGGGGGGGACTGCGAACTATGGCTACACCTTC. It translates to CASSPGGTANYGYTF. The chain links TRBV18 to TRBJ1-2; perhaps TRBD1 as D (5 bases). The CDR3 extends over 15 amino acids. Trimming stripped 3 bases from V and 2 bases from J, with 13 bases between. The V gene's germline CDR1 is KGHSH and CDR2 LQKENI. Drawing the rest from reference TRBV18 and TRBJ1-2, the complete variable domain is NAGVMQNPRHLVRRRGQEARLRCSPMKGHSHVYWYRQLPEEGLKFMVYLQKENIIDESGMPKERFSAEFPKEGPSILRIQQVVRGDSAAYFCASSPGGTANYGYTFGSGTRLTVV.

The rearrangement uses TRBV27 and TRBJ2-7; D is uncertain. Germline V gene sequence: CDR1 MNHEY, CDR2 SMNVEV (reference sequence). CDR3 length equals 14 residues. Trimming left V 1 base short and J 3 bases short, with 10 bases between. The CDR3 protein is CASSLYYGLYEQYF. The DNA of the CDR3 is TGTGCCAGCAGTTTATATTACGGTCTCTACGAGCAGTACTTC.

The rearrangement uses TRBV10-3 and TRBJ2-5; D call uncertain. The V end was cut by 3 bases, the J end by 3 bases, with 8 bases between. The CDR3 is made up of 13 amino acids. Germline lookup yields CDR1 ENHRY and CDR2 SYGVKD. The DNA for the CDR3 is TGTGCCATCAGTGATGGTGGAGAAGAGACCCAGTACTTC. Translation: CAISDGGEETQYF.

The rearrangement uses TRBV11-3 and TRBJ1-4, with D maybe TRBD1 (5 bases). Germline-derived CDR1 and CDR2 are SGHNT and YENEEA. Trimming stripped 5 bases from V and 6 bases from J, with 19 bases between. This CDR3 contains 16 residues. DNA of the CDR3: TGTGCCAGCAGCACAGACCCGCAGGGATCGTATGAAAAACTGTTTTTT. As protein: CASSTDPQGSYEKLFF.

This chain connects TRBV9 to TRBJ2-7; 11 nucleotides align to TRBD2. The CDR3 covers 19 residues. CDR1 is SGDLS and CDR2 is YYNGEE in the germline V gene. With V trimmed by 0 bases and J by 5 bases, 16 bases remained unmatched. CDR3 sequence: CASSVGPRPSGGTGNEQYF. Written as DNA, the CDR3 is TGTGCCAGCAGCGTAGGACCCCGCCCTAGCGGGGGGACGGGTAACGAGCAGTACTTC.

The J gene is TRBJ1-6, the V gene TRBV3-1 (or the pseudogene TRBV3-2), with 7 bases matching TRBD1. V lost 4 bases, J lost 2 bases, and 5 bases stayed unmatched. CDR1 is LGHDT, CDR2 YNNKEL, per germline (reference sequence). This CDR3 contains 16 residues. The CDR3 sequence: CASSRQGGAYNSPLHF. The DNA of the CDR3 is TGTGCCAGCAGCCGACAGGGAGGTGCCTATAATTCACCCCTCCACTTT.

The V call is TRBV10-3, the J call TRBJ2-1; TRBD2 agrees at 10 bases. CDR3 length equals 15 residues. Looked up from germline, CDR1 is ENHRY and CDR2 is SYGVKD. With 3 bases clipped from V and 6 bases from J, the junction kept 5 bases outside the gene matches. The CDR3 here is CAISDGAGGPNEQFF. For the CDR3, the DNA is TGTGCCATCAGTGATGGAGCGGGAGGGCCCAATGAGCAGTTCTTC.

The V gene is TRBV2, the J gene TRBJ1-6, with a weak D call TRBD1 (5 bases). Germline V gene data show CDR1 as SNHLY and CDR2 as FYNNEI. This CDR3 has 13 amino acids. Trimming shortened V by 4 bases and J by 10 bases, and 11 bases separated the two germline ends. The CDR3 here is CASSVGQGSPLHF. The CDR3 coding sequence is TGTGCCAGCAGTGTGGGGCAGGGCTCACCCCTCCACTTT. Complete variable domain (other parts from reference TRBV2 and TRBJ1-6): EPEVTQTPSHQVTQMGQEVILRCVPISNHLYFYWYRQILGQKVEFLVSFYNNEISEKSEIFDDQFSVERPDGSNFTLKIRSTKLEDSAMYFCASSVGQGSPLHFGNGTRLTVT.

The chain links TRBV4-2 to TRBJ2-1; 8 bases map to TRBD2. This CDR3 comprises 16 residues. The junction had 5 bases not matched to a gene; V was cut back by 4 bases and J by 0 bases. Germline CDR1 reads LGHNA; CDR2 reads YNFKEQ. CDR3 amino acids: CASSPESGSSYNEQFF. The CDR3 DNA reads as TGTGCCAGCAGCCCTGAGAGCGGGAGCTCCTACAATGAGCAGTTCTTC.

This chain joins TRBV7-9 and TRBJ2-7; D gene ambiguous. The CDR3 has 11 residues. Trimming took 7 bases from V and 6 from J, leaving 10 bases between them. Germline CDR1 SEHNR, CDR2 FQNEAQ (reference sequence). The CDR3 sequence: CASNLDGEQYF. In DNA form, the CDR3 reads TGTGCCAGCAACCTAGACGGCGAGCAGTACTTC.

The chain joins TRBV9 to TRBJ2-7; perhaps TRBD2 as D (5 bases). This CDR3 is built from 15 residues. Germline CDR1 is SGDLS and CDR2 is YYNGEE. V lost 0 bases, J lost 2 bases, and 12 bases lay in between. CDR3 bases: TGTGCCAGCAGCGTAGCTTCCGAGACTACCTACGAGCAGTACTTC. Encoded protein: CASSVASETTYEQYF.

CDR3 DNA sequence: TGTGCCAGCAGCCCCCCCAGGTCCGGATTCCGATACGAGCAGTACTTC. This gives the protein CASSPPRSGFRYEQYF. V gene TRBV21-1 combines with J gene TRBJ2-7; TRBD1, as called in the table, went unchecked against the DNA. TRBV21-1 is a pseudogene. There are 16 residues in the CDR3.

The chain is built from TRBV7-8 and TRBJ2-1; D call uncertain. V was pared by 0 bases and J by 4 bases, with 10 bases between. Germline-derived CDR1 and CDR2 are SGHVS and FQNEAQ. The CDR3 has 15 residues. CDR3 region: CASSLAKADYNEQFF. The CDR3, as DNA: TGTGCCAGCAGCTTAGCCAAGGCGGATTACAATGAGCAGTTCTTC.

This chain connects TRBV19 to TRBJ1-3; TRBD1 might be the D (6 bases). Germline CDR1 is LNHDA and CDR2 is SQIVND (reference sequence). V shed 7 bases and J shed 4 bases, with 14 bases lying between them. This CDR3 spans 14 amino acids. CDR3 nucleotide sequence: TGTGCCAGTATACTGACAGGAGGAGGAAACACCATATATTTT. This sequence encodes CASILTGGGNTIYF.

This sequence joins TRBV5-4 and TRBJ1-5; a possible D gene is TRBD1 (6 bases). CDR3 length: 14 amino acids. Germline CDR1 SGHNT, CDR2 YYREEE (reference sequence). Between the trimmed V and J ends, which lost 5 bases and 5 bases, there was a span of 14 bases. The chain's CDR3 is CASSDGGGDQPQHF. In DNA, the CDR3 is TGTGCCAGCAGTGACGGGGGGGGCGATCAGCCCCAGCATTTT.

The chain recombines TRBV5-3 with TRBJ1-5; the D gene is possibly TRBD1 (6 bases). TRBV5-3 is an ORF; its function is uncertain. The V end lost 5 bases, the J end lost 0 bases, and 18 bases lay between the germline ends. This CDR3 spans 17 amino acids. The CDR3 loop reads CARRTPPTGYSNQPQHF. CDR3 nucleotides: TGTGCCAGAAGAACTCCCCCGACAGGTTATAGCAATCAGCCCCAGCATTTT.

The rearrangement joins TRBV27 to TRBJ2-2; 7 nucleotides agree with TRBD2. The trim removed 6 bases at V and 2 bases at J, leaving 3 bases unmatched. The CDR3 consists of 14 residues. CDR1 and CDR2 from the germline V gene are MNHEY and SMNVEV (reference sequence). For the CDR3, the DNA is TGTGCCAGCAGGGGGAGGGCCAACACCGGGGAGCTGTTTTTT. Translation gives CASRGRANTGELFF.

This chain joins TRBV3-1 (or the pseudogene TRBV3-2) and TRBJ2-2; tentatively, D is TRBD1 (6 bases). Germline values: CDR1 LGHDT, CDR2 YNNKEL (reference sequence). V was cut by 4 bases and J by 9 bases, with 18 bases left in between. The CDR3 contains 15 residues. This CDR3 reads CASSPPGQRTRELFF. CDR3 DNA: TGTGCCAGCAGCCCCCCGGGACAACGAACCCGGGAGCTGTTTTTT.

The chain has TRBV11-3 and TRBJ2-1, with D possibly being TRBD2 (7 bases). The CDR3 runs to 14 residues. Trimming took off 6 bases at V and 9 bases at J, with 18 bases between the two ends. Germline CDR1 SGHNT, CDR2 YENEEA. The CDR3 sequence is CASRAEGGRGEQFF. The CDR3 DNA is TGTGCCAGCAGAGCAGAGGGGGGGAGAGGTGAGCAGTTCTTC.

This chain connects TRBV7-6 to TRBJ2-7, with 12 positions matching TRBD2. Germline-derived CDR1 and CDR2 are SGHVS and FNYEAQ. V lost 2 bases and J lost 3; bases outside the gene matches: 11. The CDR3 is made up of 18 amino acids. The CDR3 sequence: CASSLLGLAGGHGYEQYF. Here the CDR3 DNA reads TGTGCCAGCAGCTTATTGGGGCTAGCGGGAGGGCATGGCTACGAGCAGTACTTC.

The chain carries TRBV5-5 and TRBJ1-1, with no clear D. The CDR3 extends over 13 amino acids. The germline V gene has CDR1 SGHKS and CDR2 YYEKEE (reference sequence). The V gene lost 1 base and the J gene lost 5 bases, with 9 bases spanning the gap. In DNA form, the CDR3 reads TGTGCCAGCAGCTTGTTCGGCGGGACTGAAGCTTTCTTT. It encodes CASSLFGGTEAFF.

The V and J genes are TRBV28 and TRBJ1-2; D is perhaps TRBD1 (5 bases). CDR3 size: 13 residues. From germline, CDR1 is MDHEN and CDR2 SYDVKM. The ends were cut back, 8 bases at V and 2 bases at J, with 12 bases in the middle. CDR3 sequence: CASRDSRNYGYTF. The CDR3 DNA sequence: TGTGCCAGCCGGGACTCCAGGAACTATGGCTACACCTTC.